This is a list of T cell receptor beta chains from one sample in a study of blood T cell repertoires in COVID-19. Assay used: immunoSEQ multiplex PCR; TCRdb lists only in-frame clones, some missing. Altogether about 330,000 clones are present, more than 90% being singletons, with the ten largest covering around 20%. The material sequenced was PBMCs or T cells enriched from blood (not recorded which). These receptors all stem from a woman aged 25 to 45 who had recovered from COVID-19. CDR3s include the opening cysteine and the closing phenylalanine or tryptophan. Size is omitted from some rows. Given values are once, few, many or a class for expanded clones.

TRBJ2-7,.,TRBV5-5,CASSLASGYEQYF
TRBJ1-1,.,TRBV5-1,CASSHGDRDDTEAFF
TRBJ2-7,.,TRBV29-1,CSVIGVPVKETYEQYF
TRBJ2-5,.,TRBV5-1,CASSLAGGQETQYF
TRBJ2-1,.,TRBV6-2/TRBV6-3,CASSHSLAGSSYNEQFF
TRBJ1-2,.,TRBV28,CASSLFQGHYGYTF
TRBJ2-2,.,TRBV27,CASSFSGNTGELFF
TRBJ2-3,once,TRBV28,CASSRHLAGAYTQYF
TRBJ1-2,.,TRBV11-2,CASSPPSPANYGYTF
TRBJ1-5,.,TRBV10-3,CATAGGGNQPQHF
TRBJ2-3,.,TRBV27,CASGRTGLGVGQYF
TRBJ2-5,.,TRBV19,CASSALGVELETQYF
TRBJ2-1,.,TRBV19,CASSFVVNEQFF
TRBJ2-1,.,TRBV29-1,CSASGARDNEQFF
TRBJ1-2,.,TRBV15,CATSRGGGYGYTF
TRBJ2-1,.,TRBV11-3,CASSLGEVNEQFF
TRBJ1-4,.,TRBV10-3,CAISESKGTGEKLFF
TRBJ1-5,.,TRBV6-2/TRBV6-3,CASTPAGAIGQPQHF
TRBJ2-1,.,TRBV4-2,CASSLRTSGSDEQFF
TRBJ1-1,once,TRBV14,CASSQQGVEAFF
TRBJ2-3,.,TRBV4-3,CASSQDLRRRGGLADTQYF
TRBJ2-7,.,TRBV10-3,CAITAGEPYEQYF
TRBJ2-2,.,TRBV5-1,CASSDPRDITGELFF
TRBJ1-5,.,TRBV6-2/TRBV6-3,CASSWTAYQPQHF
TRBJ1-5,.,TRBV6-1,CASSDPGSNQPQHF
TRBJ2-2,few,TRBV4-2,CASSQGTSGRSMNTGELFF
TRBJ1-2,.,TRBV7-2,CASRPGGDYGYTF
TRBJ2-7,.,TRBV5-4,CASSSGLADPSYEQYF
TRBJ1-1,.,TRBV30,CAWSDGGEAFF
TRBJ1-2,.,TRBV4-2,CASSQVTGGAGYGYTF
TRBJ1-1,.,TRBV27,CASSLGTGGWDTEAFF
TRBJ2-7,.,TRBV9,CASSVDGGGSYEQYF
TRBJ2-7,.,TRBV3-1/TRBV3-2,CASSQDSGGQGYEQYF
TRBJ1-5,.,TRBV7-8,CASSYATGHSNQPQHF
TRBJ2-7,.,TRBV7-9,CASNPGQGFYEQYF
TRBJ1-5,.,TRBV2,CAGGGPGQPQHF
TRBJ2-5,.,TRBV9,CASSTDAGKTQYF
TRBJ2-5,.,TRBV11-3,CASSLGNLAGQETQYF
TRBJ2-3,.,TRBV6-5,CASTLIAGGGDTQYF
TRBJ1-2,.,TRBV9,CASSVEQGFGSGGYTF
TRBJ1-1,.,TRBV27,CASRTLTGFRNTEAFF
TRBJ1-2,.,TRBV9,CASSVSPGVDGYTF
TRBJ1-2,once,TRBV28,CASSWENYGYTF
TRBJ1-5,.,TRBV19,CASSIGQVRQPQHF
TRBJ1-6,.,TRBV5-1,CASSLTSSYNSPLHF
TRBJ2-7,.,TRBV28,CASSDPRQPAYEQYF
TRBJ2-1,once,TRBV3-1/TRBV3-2,CASSSTTSGSIYEQFF
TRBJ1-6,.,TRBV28,CASSLAEGSPLHF
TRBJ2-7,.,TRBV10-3,CATAATGGLAGASYEQYF
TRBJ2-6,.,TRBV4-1,CASRPSGGWSGANVLTF
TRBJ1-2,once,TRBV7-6,CASSLGGAHGYTF
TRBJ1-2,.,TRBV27,CASSFRASGGYTF
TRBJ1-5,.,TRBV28,CASSFGGVGQPQHF
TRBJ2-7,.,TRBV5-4,CASSRQTGAYEQYF
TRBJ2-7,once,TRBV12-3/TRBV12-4,CASSSAYEQYF
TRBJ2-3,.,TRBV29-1,CSAGSTDTQYF
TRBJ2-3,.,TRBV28,CASKAGRSTDTQYF